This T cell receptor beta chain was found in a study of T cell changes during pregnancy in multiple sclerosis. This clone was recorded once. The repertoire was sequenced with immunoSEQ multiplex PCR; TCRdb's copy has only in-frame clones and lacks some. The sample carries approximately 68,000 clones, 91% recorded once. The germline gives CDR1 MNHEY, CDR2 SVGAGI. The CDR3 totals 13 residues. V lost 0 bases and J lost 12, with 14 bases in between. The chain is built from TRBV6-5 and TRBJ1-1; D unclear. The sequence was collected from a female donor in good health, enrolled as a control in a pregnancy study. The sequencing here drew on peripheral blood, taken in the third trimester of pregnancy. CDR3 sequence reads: CASSYSIQDSTFF. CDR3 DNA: TGTGCCAGCAGTTACTCTATTCAGGACTCCACTTTCTTT.